Sequencing of this T cell receptor (beta chain) was carried out in a study of blood T cell repertoires in COVID-19. Across the whole study: Sites in the United States, Italy and Spain provided acute and convalescent COVID-19 samples. PBMCs, B-cell-depleted T cells, or T cells provided the cDNA or gDNA that made up the material.

Germline V gives CDR1 SGHTS, CDR2 YDEGEE. Trimming removed 4 bases from V and 9 bases from J; junction bases left unmatched: 3. The CDR3 sequence is 13 residues long. Original processing methods: The assay estimated nucleated cells by amplifying reference gene primers. Method: immunoSEQ multiplex PCR; TCRdb's copy keeps in-frame clones and lacks some. V, J and clone size were drawn from that table, and D and trimming were deduced from the DNA. Of 250,000 or so clones listed, around 87% were seen once; the top ten hold approximately 2.1%. This rearrangement joins TRBV5-8 to TRBJ1-6, with 8 bases that match TRBD1. Sequenced material: peripheral blood. The receptor's source is a woman in her fifties or sixties with COVID-19, enrolled during active disease. The chain's CDR3 is CASSQDRVSPLHF. Written as DNA, the CDR3 is TGTGCCAGCAGCCAGGACAGGGTTTCACCCCTCCACTTT.